The 14 T cell receptor beta chains in this list originate from one sample, sequenced in a study of cytotoxic CD8 clonotypes in ibrutinib-treated CLL. The assay was immunoSEQ multiplex PCR, and TCRdb's table has in-frame clones only and misses some. The profile shows about 17,000 clones, around three fifths of them singletons. The material was PBMCs, obtained after 12 months of ibrutinib treatment. The receptor set was obtained from a human donor with chronic lymphocytic leukemia.

The chain uses TRBV7-2 and TRBJ2-3; 7 bases are shared with TRBD2. The V gene's germline CDR1 is SGHTA and CDR2 FQGNSA. The CDR3 contains 15 residues. V was clipped by 1 base and J by 6 bases; unmatched bases: 7. The CDR3, as DNA: TGTGCCAGCAGCTTAGAACGGGGGGTTGGGGATACGCAGTATTTT. Translation gives CASSLERGVGDTQYF. Full variable domain (outside the CDR3, taken from reference TRBV7-2 and TRBJ2-3): GAGVSQSPSNKVTEKGKDVELRCDPISGHTALYWYRQSLGQGLEFLIYFQGNSAPDKSGLPSDRFSAERTGGSVSTLTIQRTQQEDSAVYLCASSLERGVGDTQYFGPGTRLTVL.

The J gene is TRBJ2-7, the V gene TRBV2, with D hard to call. The CDR3 loop spans 14 amino acids. V lost 3 bases to trimming and J lost 5 bases, with 14 bases between them. Germline V CDR1 and CDR2: SNHLY, FYNNEI. For the CDR3, the DNA is TGTGCCAGCAGTGAGGGTCTCGACGGAGACGAGCAGTACTTC. It is translated as CASSEGLDGDEQYF.

V is TRBV5-1 and J is TRBJ2-7; D may match TRBD1 or TRBD2 (5 bases each). This CDR3 region has 13 residues. The germline V gene encodes CDR1 SGHRS and CDR2 YFSETQ. Trimming took 5 bases from V and 3 from J, leaving 12 bases between them. CDR3 amino acids: CASSVGDVYEQYF. In nucleotides, the CDR3 is TGCGCCAGCAGTGTAGGGGACGTCTACGAGCAGTACTTC.

This rearrangement joins TRBV5-1 to TRBJ2-4; maybe TRBD1 (6 bases). Germline CDR1 SGHRS, CDR2 YFSETQ. This CDR3 has 15 residues. With 4 bases removed from V and 5 bases from J, the gap between germline ends came to 16 bases. The CDR3 region has the DNA TGCGCCAGCAGCGTGACCCAGGGGTTGCAAAACATTCAGTACTTC. It yields the protein CASSVTQGLQNIQYF.

This chain connects TRBV5-1 to TRBJ2-5; possible D gene TRBD1, 6 bases. This CDR3 has 17 amino acids. Germline CDR1 and CDR2: SGHRS and YFSETQ. The V end was cut by 1 base, the J end by 0 bases, with 16 bases between. This CDR3 is CASSLLPGQRNQETQYF. DNA of the CDR3: TGCGCCAGCAGCTTGCTGCCGGGACAAAGGAACCAAGAGACCCAGTACTTC.

The V gene is TRBV5-6, the J gene TRBJ1-2; D may be TRBD1 (5 bases). Trimming took off 6 bases at V and 6 bases at J, with 21 bases between the two ends. The CDR3 sequence is 15 residues long. From germline, CDR1 is SGHDT and CDR2 YYEEEE. CDR3 coding DNA: TGTGCCAGCAACCCACTCTGGGGGACTCCCGATGGCTACACCTTC. Protein sequence: CASNPLWGTPDGYTF.

This chain joins TRBV28 and TRBJ1-4; D remains unclear. Trimming left V 4 bases short and J 0 bases short, with 15 bases between. This CDR3 has 17 amino acids. Germline lookup yields CDR1 MDHEN and CDR2 SYDVKM. The CDR3 reads CASSSHPRTATNEKLFF. CDR3 DNA: TGTGCCAGCAGTTCCCACCCGCGGACCGCAACTAATGAAAAACTGTTTTTT.

The CDR3 protein is CASSLFPSRNEQFF. The CDR3 DNA sequence: TGTGCCAGCAGTTTATTCCCTAGCCGTAATGAGCAGTTCTTC. The chain has TRBV28 and TRBJ2-1; TRBD2 is a possible D gene (5 bases). The germline V and J ends were trimmed by 1 base and 7 bases, with 11 bases remaining between them. Germline-derived CDR1 and CDR2 are MDHEN and SYDVKM. The CDR3 loop spans 14 amino acids. Based on the CDR3 plus reference TRBV28 and TRBJ2-1, the full variable domain is DVKVTQSSRYLVKRTGEKVFLECVQDMDHENMFWYRQDPGLGLRLIYFSYDVKMKEKGDIPEGYSVSREKKERFSLILESASTNQTSMYLCASSLFPSRNEQFFGPGTRLTVL.

This clone was found a few times. This sequence joins TRBV7-2 and TRBJ2-1; D is uncertain. The germline V gene encodes CDR1 SGHTA and CDR2 FQGNSA. The V gene lost 0 bases and the J gene lost 0 bases, with 9 bases spanning the gap. The CDR3 runs to 16 residues. The CDR3: CASSLASTYSYNEQFF. CDR3 in DNA: TGTGCCAGCAGCTTAGCAAGCACATACTCCTACAATGAGCAGTTCTTC.

The chain combines TRBV30 with TRBJ1-1; D gene ambiguous. The V end lost 5 bases, the J end lost 9 bases, and 19 bases lay between the germline ends. This CDR3 has 13 amino acids. Germline V gene data show CDR1 as GTSNPN and CDR2 as SVGIG (reference sequence). The CDR3 DNA follows: TGTGCCTGGTATCTTGAGGAGGAGGCAAAAGCTTTCTTT. Its translation: CAWYLEEEAKAFF.

V is TRBV2 and J is TRBJ2-1; D remains ambiguous. From germline, CDR1 is SNHLY and CDR2 FYNNEI. This CDR3 region has 11 residues. Trimming took off 9 bases at V and 9 bases at J, with 12 bases between the two ends. CDR3 loop: CASMDGPEQFF. CDR3 nucleotide sequence: TGTGCCAGTATGGATGGACCTGAGCAGTTCTTC.

The chain employs TRBV5-1 and TRBJ2-5; D is unclear. The germline V gene has CDR1 SGHRS and CDR2 YFSETQ. V dropped 3 bases and J dropped 0 bases, with 3 bases sitting between them. The CDR3 length is 12 residues. The CDR3 here is CASSWDQETQYF. The DNA for the CDR3 is TGCGCCAGCAGCTGGGACCAAGAGACCCAGTACTTC. Drawing the rest from reference TRBV5-1 and TRBJ2-5, the complete variable domain is KAGVTQTPRYLIKTRGQQVTLSCSPISGHRSVSWYQQTPGQGLQFLFEYFSETQRNKGNFPGRFSGRQFSNSRSEMNVSTLELGDSALYLCASSWDQETQYFGPGTRLLVL.

The chain is built from TRBV21-1 and TRBJ2-5. TRBV21-1 represents a pseudogene. The CDR3 runs 16 residues. The CDR3 coding sequence is TGTGCCAGCAGCAAAGCAACGCCGGGCGGATGGGAGACCCAGTACTTC. Its protein is CASSKATPGGWETQYF.

This sequence joins TRBV28 and TRBJ1-1; 8 positions match TRBD1. The CDR3 spans 14 residues. With 5 bases clipped from V and 1 base from J, the junction kept 3 bases outside the gene matches. Germline V CDR1 and CDR2: MDHEN, SYDVKM. CDR3 DNA: TGTGCCAGCAGTGGGGGGACAGGGAACACTGAAGCTTTCTTT. It specifies CASSGGTGNTEAFF. The full variable domain, with the rest looked up from reference TRBV28 and TRBJ1-1, is DVKVTQSSRYLVKRTGEKVFLECVQDMDHENMFWYRQDPGLGLRLIYFSYDVKMKEKGDIPEGYSVSREKKERFSLILESASTNQTSMYLCASSGGTGNTEAFFGQGTRLTVV.